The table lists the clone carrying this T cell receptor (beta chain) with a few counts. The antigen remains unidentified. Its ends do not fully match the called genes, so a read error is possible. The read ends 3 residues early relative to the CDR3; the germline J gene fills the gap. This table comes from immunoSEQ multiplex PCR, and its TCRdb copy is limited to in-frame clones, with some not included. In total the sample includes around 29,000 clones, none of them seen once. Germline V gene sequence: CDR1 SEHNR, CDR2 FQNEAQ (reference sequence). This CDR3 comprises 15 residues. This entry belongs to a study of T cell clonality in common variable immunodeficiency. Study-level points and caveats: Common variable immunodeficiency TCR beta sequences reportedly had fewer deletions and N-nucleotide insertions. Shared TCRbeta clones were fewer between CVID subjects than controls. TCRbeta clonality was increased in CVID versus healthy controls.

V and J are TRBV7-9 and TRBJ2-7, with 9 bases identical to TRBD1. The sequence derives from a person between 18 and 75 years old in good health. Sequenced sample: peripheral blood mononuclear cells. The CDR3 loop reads CASSLGQGINYEQYF. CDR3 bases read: TGTGCCAGCAGTTTAGGACAGGGGATAAACTACGAG.